This T cell receptor (beta chain) was retrieved from a study of T-cell memory formation after mild COVID-19. Study-wide findings and caveats: From day 15 to 85, contracting clones were balanced between CD4 and CD8, whereas later expanders leaned toward CD4+. Chiefly within CM and EM were the contracting CD4+ clones; CD8+ ones were within EMRA.

This CDR3 has 14 residues. The V end lost 0 bases, the J end lost 4 bases, and 8 bases lay between the germline ends. In germline, CDR1 is LGHNA, CDR2 YSLEER. With respect to this clonotype: Its specificity is unknown.

5'RACE primed at constant segments yielded TCR alpha and TCR beta cDNA libraries bearing sample barcodes and UMIs. TCRdb independently ran MiXCR on the 5' RACE reads; one entry per CDR3 protein. The sample shows 110,000 or so distinct CDR3 sequences, around 17% of them seen only once. This TCR was sampled from a man aged 18-30 years who had mild COVID-19 (a few samples of this study predate the infection). Cell type and time point are not known. The sequenced sample consisted of PBMCs or a T cell subset sorted from them (not recorded which). The chain has TRBV4-3 and TRBJ2-3; weak D call: TRBD2 (5 bases). The CDR3 nucleotides read TGCGCCAGCAGCCAAGATCCTAGCTCAGATACGCAGTATTTT. Its protein is CASSQDPSSDTQYF.